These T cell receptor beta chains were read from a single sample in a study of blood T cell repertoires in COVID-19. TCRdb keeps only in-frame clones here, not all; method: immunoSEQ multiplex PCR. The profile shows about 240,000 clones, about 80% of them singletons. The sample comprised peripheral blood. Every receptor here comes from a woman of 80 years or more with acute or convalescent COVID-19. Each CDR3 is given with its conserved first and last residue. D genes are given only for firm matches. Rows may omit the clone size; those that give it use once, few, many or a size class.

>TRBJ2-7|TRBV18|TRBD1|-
TGTGCCAGCTCCGAGACAGGGGTCCCCTACGAGCAGTACTTC
CASSETGVPYEQYF
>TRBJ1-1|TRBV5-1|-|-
TGCGCCAGCAGCGGCGACGGAAGGGGAACTGAAGCTTTCTTT
CASSGDGRGTEAFF
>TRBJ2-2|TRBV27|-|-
TGTGCCAGCAGTTTATCGACTCTCCGCAGGGGAGCTACGAACACCGGGGAGCTGTTTTTT
CASSLSTLRRGATNTGELFF
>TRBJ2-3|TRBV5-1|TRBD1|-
TGCGCCAGCAGCGACACAGGGGGCGTGGATACGCAGTATTTT
CASSDTGGVDTQYF
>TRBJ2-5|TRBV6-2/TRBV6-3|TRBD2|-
TGTGCCAGCAGTGGGGGACTACAAGAGACCCAGTACTTC
CASSGGLQETQYF
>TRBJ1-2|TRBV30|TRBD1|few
TGTGCCTACTACGGACAGGCGGGCTATGGCTACACCTTC
CAYYGQAGYGYTF
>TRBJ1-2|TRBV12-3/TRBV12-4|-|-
TGTGCCAGCAGTTCCCCGACAGACTATGGCTACACCTTC
CASSSPTDYGYTF
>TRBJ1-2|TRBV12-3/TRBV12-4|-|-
TGTGCCAGCAGTTTGGGGCACTATGGCTACACCTTC
CASSLGHYGYTF
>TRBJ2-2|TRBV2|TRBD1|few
TGTGCCAGCAGTAACAGGGGGTTCACCGGGGAGCTGTTTTTT
CASSNRGFTGELFF
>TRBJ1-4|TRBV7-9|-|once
TGTGCCAGCAGCTTAGTTCAGGGTCAGTCTAATGAAAAACTGTTTTTT
CASSLVQGQSNEKLFF
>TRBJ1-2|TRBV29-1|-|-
TGCAGCGTTAGGGGCACCGCTAACTATGGCTACACCTTC
CSVRGTANYGYTF
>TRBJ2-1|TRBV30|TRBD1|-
TGTGCCTGGGACAGGGGTGTTGTGCAGTTCTTC
CAWDRGVVQFF
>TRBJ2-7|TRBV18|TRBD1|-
TGTGCCAGCTCACTGCCGGGACAGGGGACCTACGAGCAGTACTTC
CASSLPGQGTYEQYF
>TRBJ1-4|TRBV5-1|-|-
TGCGCCAGCAGCCCCGGCCGGGACTCCAGGAATGAAAAACTGTTTTTT
CASSPGRDSRNEKLFF
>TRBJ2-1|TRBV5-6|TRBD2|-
TGTGCCAGCAGCCGTAGCGGGAGGGCCGACAATGAGCAGTTCTTC
CASSRSGRADNEQFF
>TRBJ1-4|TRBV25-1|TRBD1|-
TGTGCCAGCAGTAACAGGGGTGCAGCTAATGAAAAACTGTTTTTT
CASSNRGAANEKLFF
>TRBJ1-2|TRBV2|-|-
TGTGCCAGCAGTGTGGGATACGGAGGGGCAGCTGCCTATGGCTACACCTTC
CASSVGYGGAAAYGYTF
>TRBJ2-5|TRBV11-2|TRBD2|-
TGTGCCAGCAGCTTATCTGGGACTAGCGGGAGGACAGAGACCCAGTACTTC
CASSLSGTSGRTETQYF
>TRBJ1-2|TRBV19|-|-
TGTGCCAGTAGTATCTATGTCGGGGGCTACACCTTC
CASSIYVGGYTF
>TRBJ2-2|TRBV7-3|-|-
TGTGCCAGCAGCTCAGGCGGGGCCGGGGAGCTGTTTTTT
CASSSGGAGELFF
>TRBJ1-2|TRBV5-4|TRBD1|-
TGTGCCAGCAGCCAAAGGACAGGGTCGTATGGCTACACCTTC
CASSQRTGSYGYTF
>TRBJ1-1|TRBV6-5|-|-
TGTGCCAGCAGTCCCTGGTGGGCTGCTGAAGCTTTCTTT
CASSPWWAAEAFF
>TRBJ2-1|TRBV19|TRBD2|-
TGTGCCAGTAGCTCAGCGGGAGTTGGAGTCAATGAGCAGTTCTTC
CASSSAGVGVNEQFF
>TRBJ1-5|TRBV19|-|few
TGTGCCAGTAGTAAGGGGAATGGCAATCAGCCCCAGCATTTT
CASSKGNGNQPQHF
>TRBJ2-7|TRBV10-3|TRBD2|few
TGTGCCACCTGGTCGGGAGGGTACGAGCAGTACTTC
CATWSGGYEQYF
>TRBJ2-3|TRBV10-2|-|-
TGCGCCAGCAGTGCCTTCGGGACTAGCACAGATACGCAGTATTTT
CASSAFGTSTDTQYF
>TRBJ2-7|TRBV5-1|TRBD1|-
TGCGCCAGCAGCGGGATGAGAAAACAGGGGGCCTACGAGCAGTACTTC
CASSGMRKQGAYEQYF
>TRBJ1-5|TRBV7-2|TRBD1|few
TGTGCCAGCAGCCTAACCAGGGGGAATCAGCCCCAGCATTTT
CASSLTRGNQPQHF
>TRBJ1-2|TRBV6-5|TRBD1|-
TGTGCCAGCAGTTCCACTCATGGACAGGGTGGCCATGGCTACACCTTC
CASSSTHGQGGHGYTF
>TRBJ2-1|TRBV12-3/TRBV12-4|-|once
TGTGCCACCGTACAGTCTTCCTACAATGAGCAGTTCTTC
CATVQSSYNEQFF
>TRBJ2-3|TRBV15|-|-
TGTGCCACCAGCCCAGGATCGATCACAGATACGCAGTATTTT
CATSPGSITDTQYF
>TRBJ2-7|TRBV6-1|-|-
TGTGCCAGCAGTGAAGCGCCAGCGGCGGGTTCCTACGAGCAGTACTTC
CASSEAPAAGSYEQYF
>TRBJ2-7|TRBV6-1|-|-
TGTGCCAGCAGTGATTTTGGAGGGCCGTCGAAGCAGTACTTC
CASSDFGGPSKQYF
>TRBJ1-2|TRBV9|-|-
TGTGCCAGCAGCCCCCGGACTGGCGGCTACACCTTC
CASSPRTGGYTF
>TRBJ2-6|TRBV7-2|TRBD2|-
TGTGCCAGCAGGACTAGCTTCTCCGGGGCCAACGTCCTGACTTTC
CASRTSFSGANVLTF
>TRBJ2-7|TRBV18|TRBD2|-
TGTGCCAGCTCACCGAGGCTAGCGGAGCTCTCCTACGAGCAGTACTTC
CASSPRLAELSYEQYF
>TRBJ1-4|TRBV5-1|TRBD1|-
TGCGCCAGCAGCCCACAGGGGGGAAAACTGTTTTTT
CASSPQGGKLFF
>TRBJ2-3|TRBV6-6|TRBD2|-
TGTGCCAGCAGTTACCTAGCGGGAGTTACAGATACGCAGTATTTT
CASSYLAGVTDTQYF
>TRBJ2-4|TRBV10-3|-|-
TGTGCCATCAGTGAGCAGTCCGGGACTACGGGGGCGCTAGCCAAAAACATTCAGTACTTC
CAISEQSGTTGALAKNIQYF
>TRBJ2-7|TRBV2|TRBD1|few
TGTGCCAGAACAGGGGGCATAGGATACGAGCAGTACTTC
CARTGGIGYEQYF
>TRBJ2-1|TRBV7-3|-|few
TGTGCCAGCGGCGACTCCAGCTCCTACAATGAGCAGTTCTTC
CASGDSSSYNEQFF
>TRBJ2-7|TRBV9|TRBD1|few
TGTGCCAGCAGCAGGACAGGGCTCCCCTACGAGCAGTACTTC
CASSRTGLPYEQYF
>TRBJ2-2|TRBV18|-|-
TGTGCCAGCTCACCAGTCCAGGGTGTCACCGGGGAGCTGTTTTTT
CASSPVQGVTGELFF
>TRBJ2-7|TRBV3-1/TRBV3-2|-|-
TGTGCCAGCAGCCAAGTCCCGATACAGGGAATTCGGTCCTACGAGCAGTACTTC
CASSQVPIQGIRSYEQYF
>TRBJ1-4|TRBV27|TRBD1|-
TGTGCCAGCAGAAAGCAGGGGGTAGAAAAACTGTTTTTT
CASRKQGVEKLFF
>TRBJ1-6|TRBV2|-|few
TGTGCCAGCACCCAGGAAATCTATAATTCACCCCTCCACTTT
CASTQEIYNSPLHF
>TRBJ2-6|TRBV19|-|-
TGTGCCAGTAGTACGCGGTTGTTTCGGGAATCTGGGGCCAACGTCCTGACTTTC
CASSTRLFRESGANVLTF
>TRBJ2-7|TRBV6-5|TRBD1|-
TGTGCCAGCAGTTACTCCTCCGGGACAGGGCAGGACGAGCAGTACTTC
CASSYSSGTGQDEQYF
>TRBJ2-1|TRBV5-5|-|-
TGTGCCAGCAGCTTGGGAGCGGGCTCCTACAATGAGCAGTTCTTC
CASSLGAGSYNEQFF
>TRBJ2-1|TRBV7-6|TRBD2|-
TGTGCCAGCAGCTTAGGAGTTAGGACTAGCGGGACCCTGGGTGCGCAGTTCTTC
CASSLGVRTSGTLGAQFF
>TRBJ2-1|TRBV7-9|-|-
TGTGCCAGCAGCCCTTCGGACTCAAGCTCCTACAATGAGCAGTTCTTC
CASSPSDSSSYNEQFF
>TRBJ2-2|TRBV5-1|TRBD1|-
TGCGCCAGCAGCATCCCTACAGGGGACGCCACCGGGGAGCTGTTTTTT
CASSIPTGDATGELFF
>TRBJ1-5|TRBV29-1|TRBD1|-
TGCAGCTACCGGGACAGTAATCAGCCCCAGCATTTT
CSYRDSNQPQHF
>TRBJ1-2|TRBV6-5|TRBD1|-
TGTGCCAGCAGTTACTCGACCGGGACAGGGCTGGGTGGCTACACCTTC
CASSYSTGTGLGGYTF
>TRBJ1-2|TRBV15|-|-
TGTGCCACCAGCAGAGGTAACCGGGGCTACACCTTC
CATSRGNRGYTF